This T cell receptor beta chain emerged from a study of blood T cell repertoires in COVID-19 (dated by TCRdb to 2020 to 2022). A note on the overall study: Collaborator samples came from the United States, Italy and Spain and covered acute and convalescent phases of COVID-19. The sample metadata nearly always contained a de-identified subject ID, COVID-19 status, age in years and sex. Samples came from the ongoing ImmuneRACE study (first 160 participants) plus 1,254 subjects from 6 global collaborators. HLA class I and class II types, where available, came from metadata supplied by the sample provider rather than from assay-based typing. Subjects who had been exposed to COVID-19, were actively infected with it, or had recovered from it provided the deeply sampled blood TCRbeta repertoires that made up the dataset. The material from the prospective study consisted of cDNA or gDNA derived from T cells, B-cell-depleted T cells, or PBMCs. The repertoires were made available in a free public database intended to serve as a resource for research on the immune response to SARS-CoV-2. The paper's findings and limits, for the study overall: How much clinical and demographic metadata was included differed by source and by participant, and the metadata was provided uncurated.

Each collaborating institution followed its own protocols to collect whole blood in K2EDTA tubes. For TCRbeta analysis, collaborators shipped samples in one of three forms: frozen whole blood, isolated PBMCs, or DNA extracted from either of those sample types. Concerning this clone: Its antigen is still unknown. No base quality information exists; no much larger clone differs at one position.

TCRbeta CDR3 regions were amplified from genomic DNA using the immunoSEQ Assay, a bias-controlled multiplex PCR. In the source study's methods: Within the assay, amplification of reference gene primers was used to estimate how many nucleated cells each sample contained. To quantify the absolute abundance of each unique TCRbeta CDR3 rearrangement, sequence reads were collapsed and filtered. For each sample, productive Simpson clonality was calculated as the square root of Simpson's diversity index across productive rearrangements. TCRdb retrieved this table from immuneACCESS and kept in-frame rearrangements only. Not all clones are present; in checked studies, unresolved V genes account for under half, and no reason is known for the remainder. The V and J calls and clone size were taken over from that table, and D and trimming were inferred from the DNA. The sample includes roughly 100,000 clones, with 85% to 90% observed a single time. The ten largest clones add up to roughly 8.7% of the sample.

Taken from cysteine to phenylalanine, the CDR3 has 15 residues. The retained sequence is limited to the CDR3, 45 bases, with the frame set at the first base. Reading the germline V gene (reference sequence) gives CDR1 MNHEY and CDR2 SMNVEV. Germline trimming amounts to 2 bases on V and 8 bases on J, with 6 as the count of junction bases outside the gene matches. Material: peripheral blood. The V and J segments used are TRBV27 and TRBJ1-2; TRBD1 agrees with 12 junctional bases. This TCR came from a woman aged 65 to 85 with acute or convalescent COVID-19. The nucleotide sequence is TGTGCCAGCAGTTTAATGGGACAGGGGGCGCGGGGCTACACCTTC. It translates to CASSLMGQGARGYTF.